This T cell receptor beta chain originates from a study of T cells in Graves' hyperthyroidism and ophthalmopathy. General observations from the study: Most thyroid clonotypes that were expanded above 0.001 also turned up in blood.

This clonotype showed up many times. Antigen: not known. Amplification of TCR beta CDR3 regions used RNA as the template. Initially, a first-round RT-PCR of the TCR CDR3 employed the HTBI primer set. TCRdb independently ran MiXCR on the multiplex PCR reads; one entry per CDR3 protein. The data hold about 600,000 distinct CDR3 sequences, with roughly 15% observed a single time. This CDR3 is built from 15 residues. V was clipped by 0 bases and J by 4 bases; unmatched bases: 3. CDR1 is SGHTA, CDR2 FQGNSA, per germline. Diagnostic assessment was based on clinical symptoms, serum thyroxine and TRAb, thyroid ultrasound and orbital computed tomography.

The sample consisted of blood. This chain connects TRBV7-2 to TRBJ2-1; 7 bases align to TRBD2. The origin of this receptor is a woman aged 50 to 60 with Graves' ophthalmopathy. The CDR3 sequence is CASSLARTRYNEQFF. The CDR3 DNA is TGTGCCAGCAGCTTAGCGAGGACTAGGTACAATGAGCAGTTCTTC.